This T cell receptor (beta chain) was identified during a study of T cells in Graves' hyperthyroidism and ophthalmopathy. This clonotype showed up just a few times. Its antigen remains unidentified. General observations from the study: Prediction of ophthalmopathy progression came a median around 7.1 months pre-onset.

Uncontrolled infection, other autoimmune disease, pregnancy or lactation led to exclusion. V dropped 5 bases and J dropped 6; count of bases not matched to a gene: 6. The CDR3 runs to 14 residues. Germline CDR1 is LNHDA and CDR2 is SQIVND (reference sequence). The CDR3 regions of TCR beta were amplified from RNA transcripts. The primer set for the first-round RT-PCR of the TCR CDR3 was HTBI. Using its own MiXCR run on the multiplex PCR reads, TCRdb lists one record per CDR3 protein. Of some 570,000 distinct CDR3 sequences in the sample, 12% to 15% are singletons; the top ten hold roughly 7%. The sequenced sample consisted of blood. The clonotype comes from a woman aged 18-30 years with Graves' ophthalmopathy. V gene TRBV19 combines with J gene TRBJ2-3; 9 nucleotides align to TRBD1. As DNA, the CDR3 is TGTGCCAGTAGTTGGGGACAGGGTTGGGATACGCAGTATTTT. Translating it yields CASSWGQGWDTQYF.